These T cell receptor beta chains were read from a single sample in a study of human T cells and chemical hapten exposure. A single record per CDR3 protein comes from TCRdb applying MiXCR to the RACE reads. This sample has some 65,000 distinct CDR3 sequences, with around 6.5% found just once. Sequenced: whole blood. These receptors all come from a female donor in good health. Some clones in this sample may be carry-over from other donors' samples. CDR3s include the opening cysteine and the closing phenylalanine or tryptophan. Fields, in order: D gene, V gene, J gene, clone size, CDR3 DNA, CDR3 protein. The D gene is left open where the match is weak. Rows may omit the clone size; those that give it use once, few, many or a size class.

-,TRBV28,TRBJ2-3,-,TGTGCCAGCAGTTCTAGATCGGATACGCAGTATTTT,CASSSRSDTQYF
TRBD2,TRBV20-1,TRBJ2-7,many,TGCAGTGCTAGTATCGTCCGGCGGGAGGGCCGGGTTGAGCAGTACTTC,CSASIVRREGRVEQYF
-,TRBV28,TRBJ2-7,-,TGTGCCAGCAGTCGAATGGGGCAGGCTAACTACGAGCAGTACTTC,CASSRMGQANYEQYF
-,TRBV20-1,TRBJ2-3,-,TGCAGTGCTAGAAGCATGACGCAGTATTTT,CSARSMTQYF
TRBD2,TRBV28,TRBJ2-3,few,TGTGCCAGCAGTATAGCGGGGGCTAACACAGATACGCAGTATTTT,CASSIAGANTDTQYF
-,TRBV12-3/TRBV12-4,TRBJ2-1,few,TGTGCCAGCAGTTTATACGGTAATGAGCAGTTCTTC,CASSLYGNEQFF
-,TRBV28,TRBJ2-4,-,TGTGCCAGCAGTTTTGGGGGTTTAGCCAAAAACATTCAGTACTTC,CASSFGGLAKNIQYF
TRBD1,TRBV27,TRBJ2-3,many,TGTGCCAGCAGTTTATGGGACAGGCCAGATACGCAGTATTTT,CASSLWDRPDTQYF
TRBD1,TRBV2,TRBJ1-5,-,TGTGCCAGCAGCCCGGGACAGAGCAATCAGCCCCAGCATTTT,CASSPGQSNQPQHF
TRBD1,TRBV12-3/TRBV12-4,TRBJ2-7,many,TGTGCCAGCAGTCGCCGACAGGGTTCAAACTACGAGCAGTACTTC,CASSRRQGSNYEQYF
-,TRBV16,TRBJ1-2,-,TGTGCCAGCAGCCAATCGTTGGGGACCTACTTACAGACAAGAAACTATGGCTACACCTTC,CASSQSLGTYLQTRNYGYTF
-,TRBV27,TRBJ1-1,-,TGTGCCAGCAGTTTAGGAACCCCTCGGGGGATGAACACTGAAGCTTTCTTT,CASSLGTPRGMNTEAFF
TRBD2,TRBV9,TRBJ2-1,-,TGTGCCAGCAGTTTAGCGGGAAACTCCTACAATGAGCAGTTCTTC,CASSLAGNSYNEQFF
-,TRBV3-1,TRBJ2-3,many,TGTGCCAGCAGCCAAGGGAGTACAGGAGATACGCAGTATTTT,CASSQGSTGDTQYF
TRBD1,TRBV20-1,TRBJ1-5,many,TGCAGTGCTAGTAAGGGACAGCAGCATTTT,CSASKGQQHF
-,TRBV12-3/TRBV12-4,TRBJ2-5,-,TGTGCCAGCAGTTCCCGACGGAGAGGAGAGACCCAGTACTTC,CASSSRRRGETQYF
TRBD2,TRBV27,TRBJ2-3,few,TGTGCCAGCAGTTTTAGCGGGAGGGCCGTCGGTACAGATACGCAGTATTTT,CASSFSGRAVGTDTQYF
-,TRBV28,TRBJ1-2,few,TGTGCCAGCAGTTTCCAGACGGCTGACTATGGCTACACCTTC,CASSFQTADYGYTF
-,TRBV7-9,TRBJ1-1,many,TGTGCCAGCAGCTTAGGTGGGGGTCGGGACACTGAAGCTTTCTTT,CASSLGGGRDTEAFF
-,TRBV16,TRBJ2-7,-,TGTGCCAGCAGCCAATCGGGGGGGGCCAACGAGCAGTACTTC,CASSQSGGANEQYF
-,TRBV6-5,TRBJ1-1,many,TGTGCCAGCAGCCAGGGCCTGAACACTGAAGCTTTCTTT,CASSQGLNTEAFF
-,TRBV20-1,TRBJ1-5,-,TGCAGTGCTGCGAGGACGGGGGTGGACGGCAATCAGCCCCAGCATTTT,CSAARTGVDGNQPQHF
-,TRBV5-1,TRBJ2-7,many,TGCGCCAGCAGCTTGGAGGCGGGTCCCTACGAGCAGTACTTC,CASSLEAGPYEQYF
-,TRBV20-1,TRBJ1-5,many,TGCAGTGCTTGGACAGAAGATAGCAATCAGCCCCAGCATTTT,CSAWTEDSNQPQHF
TRBD2,TRBV20-1,TRBJ2-3,few,TGCAGTACCAATAGACTAGCTGAGGGACCAGATACGCAGTATTTT,CSTNRLAEGPDTQYF
-,TRBV5-1,TRBJ2-1,many,TGCGCCAGCAGCTTGGCCAGGCAGAATGAGCAGTTCTTC,CASSLARQNEQFF